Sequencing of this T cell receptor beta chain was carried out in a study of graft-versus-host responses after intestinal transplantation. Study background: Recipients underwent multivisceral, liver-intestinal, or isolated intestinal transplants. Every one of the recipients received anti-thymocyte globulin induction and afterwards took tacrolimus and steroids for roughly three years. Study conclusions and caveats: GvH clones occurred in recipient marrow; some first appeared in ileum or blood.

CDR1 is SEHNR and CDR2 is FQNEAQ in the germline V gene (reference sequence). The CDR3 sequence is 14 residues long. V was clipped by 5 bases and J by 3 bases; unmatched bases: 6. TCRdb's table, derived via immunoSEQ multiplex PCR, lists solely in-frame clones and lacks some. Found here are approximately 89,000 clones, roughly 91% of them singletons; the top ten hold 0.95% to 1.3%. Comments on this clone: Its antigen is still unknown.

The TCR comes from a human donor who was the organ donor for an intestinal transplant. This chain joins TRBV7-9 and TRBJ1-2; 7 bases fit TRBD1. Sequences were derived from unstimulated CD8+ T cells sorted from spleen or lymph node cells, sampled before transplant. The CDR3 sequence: CASSHPGQHYGYTF. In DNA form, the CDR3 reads TGTGCCAGCAGCCACCCGGGACAGCACTATGGCTACACCTTC.